What follows describes a single TCR beta chain. Its antigen is as yet unknown. This entry comes from a study of T cell responses to AZD1222 COVID-19 vaccine. Study-wide results and limits: Repertoires were obtained solely post-peak T cell response. Recipients of two AZD1222 doses showed rising Spike-specific TCR breadth and depth.

Produced via immunoSEQ multiplex PCR; TCRdb's table is partial and in-frame only. This table has roughly 90,000 clones, 75% to 90% appearing once. Trimming cost V 7 bases and J 5 bases, with 11 bases left between them. CDR1 is SQVTM and CDR2 is ANQGSEA in the germline V gene. There are 11 residues in the CDR3. V gene TRBV29-1 combines with J gene TRBJ2-5; D possibly matches TRBD1 or TRBD2 (5 bases each). The material sequenced was peripheral blood, taken 28 days after the second AZD1222 dose. The receptor comes from an adult who received the AZD1222 COVID-19 vaccine. The CDR3 loop reads CSGGRRETQYF. The CDR3 coding sequence is TGCAGCGGGGGGAGAAGGGAGACCCAGTACTTC.